Shown below are 27 T cell receptor beta chains from a single sample sequenced in a study of cytomegalovirus exposure and HLA in healthy donors. In the PCR, 60 Vbeta and 13 Jbeta primers were used. Produced via immunoSEQ multiplex PCR; TCRdb's table is partial and in-frame only. This sample's clone table lists roughly 78,000 clones. Sequencing was carried out using PBMCs. The source of these receptors is a man aged 35-49 years in good health and CMV-seronegative.

This chain joins TRBV11-2 and TRBJ1-3, with no clear D. Germline loops: CDR1 SGHAT, CDR2 FQNNGV. The CDR3 runs to 14 residues. Trimming cost V 4 bases and J 1 base, with 8 bases left between them. The CDR3: CASSWEGSGNTIYF. The CDR3 DNA sequence: TGTGCCAGCAGCTGGGAGGGTTCTGGAAACACCATATATTTT.

The J gene is TRBJ1-4, the V gene TRBV18, with 10 bases fitting TRBD1. Germline CDR1 KGHSH, CDR2 LQKENI. The CDR3 is 16 amino acids. V lost 3 bases, J lost 7 bases, and 8 bases stayed unmatched. CDR3 nucleotides: TGTGCCAGCTCACCGGGTCGACAGGGGGCCGGTGAAAAACTGTTTTTT. Amino acid sequence: CASSPGRQGAGEKLFF.

The rearrangement uses TRBV19 and TRBJ2-3; D gene unclear. This CDR3 comprises 14 residues. The germline V gene has CDR1 LNHDA and CDR2 SQIVND (reference sequence). V lost 4 bases and J 6 bases, leaving 14 bases between the germline ends. The CDR3 loop reads CASSTAPLEDTQYF. The CDR3 region has the DNA TGTGCCAGTAGTACCGCCCCCCTTGAGGATACGCAGTATTTT. Full variable domain (rest looked up from reference TRBV19 and TRBJ2-3): DGGITQSPKYLFRKEGQNVTLSCEQNLNHDAMYWYRQDPGQGLRLIYYSQIVNDFQKGDIAEGYSVSREKKESFPLTVTSAQKNPTAFYLCASSTAPLEDTQYFGPGTRLTVL.

The chain employs TRBV5-6 and TRBJ1-2; the D is unclear. CDR1 is SGHDT, CDR2 YYEEEE, per germline. This CDR3 has 13 amino acids. V dropped 3 bases and J dropped 3 bases, with 9 bases sitting between them. This CDR3 reads CASSSHSYYGYTF. CDR3 DNA: TGTGCCAGCAGCTCCCACAGCTACTATGGCTACACCTTC.

This chain links TRBV6-1 with TRBJ1-3; D remains ambiguous. V was clipped by 5 bases and J by 0 bases, with 11 bases between them. The germline V gene has CDR1 MNHNS and CDR2 SASEGT. This CDR3 spans 15 amino acids. This CDR3 is CASSPEGFSGNTIYF. In DNA, the CDR3 is TGTGCCAGCAGTCCCGAGGGTTTCTCTGGAAACACCATATATTTT.

In DNA form, the CDR3 reads TGCGCCAGCAGCCAAGAACAGGGGAACACTGAAGCTTTCTTT. Its protein is CASSQEQGNTEAFF. This chain links TRBV4-3 with TRBJ1-1, with D possibly matching TRBD1 (6 bases). Trimming cost V 0 bases and J 1 base, with 6 bases left between them. The CDR3 runs to 14 residues. The germline V gene has CDR1 LGHNA and CDR2 YSLEER.

The V and J genes are TRBV4-2 and TRBJ1-1; TRBD1 is a possible D gene (5 bases). The V and J ends lost 0 bases and 0 bases respectively, with 8 bases between them. CDR1 is LGHNA, CDR2 YNFKEQ, per germline. The CDR3 runs to 15 residues. DNA of the CDR3: TGTGCCAGCAGCCAAGATCAGGGAATGAACACTGAAGCTTTCTTT. This codes for CASSQDQGMNTEAFF.

J is TRBJ1-1 and V is TRBV10-3; TRBD1 is a possible D gene (5 bases). CDR3 size: 14 residues. Trimming shortened V by 3 bases and J by 7 bases, and 15 bases separated the two germline ends. Germline V gene sequence: CDR1 ENHRY, CDR2 SYGVKD. The CDR3 region is CAISDRTRSHEAFF. The CDR3 DNA reads TGTGCCATCAGTGATCGGACAAGAAGTCATGAAGCTTTCTTT.

Turning to this clone: The same CDR3 is also encoded by other DNA sequences in this sample. This chain uses TRBV5-5 with TRBJ1-1; no clear D gene. CDR3 length: 13 residues. V lost 1 base, J lost 1 base, and 5 bases lay in between. Germline V gives CDR1 SGHKS, CDR2 YYEKEE (reference sequence). The CDR3 reads CASSLQENTEAFF. In nucleotides, the CDR3 is TGTGCCAGCAGCTTGCAGGAGAACACTGAAGCTTTCTTT.

This chain links TRBV7-8 with TRBJ2-4, with D perhaps TRBD1 (5 bases). Germline loops: CDR1 SGHVS, CDR2 FQNEAQ. With 1 base removed from V and 10 bases from J, the gap between germline ends came to 8 bases. The CDR3 consists of 12 residues. CDR3 DNA: TGTGCCAGCAGCTTAGGTGACAGTATTCAGTACTTC. Translated: CASSLGDSIQYF.

The chain couples TRBV7-9 to TRBJ2-3; 11 bases line up with TRBD2. The CDR3 loop spans 16 amino acids. Per the germline V gene, CDR1 is SEHNR and CDR2 is FQNEAQ (reference sequence). The ends lost 5 bases at V and 5 bases at J; junction bases unmatched: 9. The CDR3, as DNA: TGTGCCAGCAGCCGAGTAGCGGGAGGGCCAGGAGATACGCAGTATTTT. Translating gives CASSRVAGGPGDTQYF.

V usage is TRBV19 and J usage is TRBJ2-4; D might be TRBD1 (5 bases). CDR1 and CDR2 (germline): LNHDA, SQIVND (reference sequence). This CDR3 region has 14 residues. The ends were cut back, 5 bases at V and 8 bases at J, with 16 bases in the middle. In DNA form, the CDR3 reads TGTGCCAGTAGTCTCAATCGTGCCAGGGACATTCAGTACTTC. Residues: CASSLNRARDIQYF.

The V and J genes are TRBV28 and TRBJ2-7, with D unclear. Germline lookup yields CDR1 MDHEN and CDR2 SYDVKM. V lost 4 bases and J 5 bases, leaving 18 bases between the germline ends. The CDR3 contains 15 residues. CDR3 DNA: TGTGCCAGCAGTTACCCCTCCCCTGGGCCAAACGAGCAGTACTTC. Translated, it gives CASSYPSPGPNEQYF. The entire variable domain, with the rest obtained from reference TRBV28 and TRBJ2-7, is as follows: DVKVTQSSRYLVKRTGEKVFLECVQDMDHENMFWYRQDPGLGLRLIYFSYDVKMKEKGDIPEGYSVSREKKERFSLILESASTNQTSMYLCASSYPSPGPNEQYFGPGTRLTVT.

The gene calls are TRBV5-5 and TRBJ2-7, with D hard to call. V was trimmed by 4 bases and J by 9 bases, leaving 14 bases between them. From germline, CDR1 is SGHKS and CDR2 YYEKEE (reference sequence). This CDR3 contains 12 residues. CDR3 sequence: CASSPRGSVQYF. CDR3 nucleotide sequence: TGTGCCAGCAGCCCCCGAGGCTCGGTGCAGTACTTC. The whole variable domain, remainder taken from reference TRBV5-5 and TRBJ2-7, is DAGVTQSPTHLIKTRGQQVTLRCSPISGHKSVSWYQQVLGQGPQFIFQYYEKEERGRGNFPDRFSARQFPNYSSELNVNALLLGDSALYLCASSPRGSVQYFGPGTRLTVT.

The gene calls are TRBV15 and TRBJ2-7; D gene unclear. V was pared by 2 bases and J by 7 bases, with 6 bases between. The CDR3 contains 11 residues. Looked up from germline, CDR1 is LNHNV and CDR2 is YYDKDF (reference sequence). CDR3 in amino acids: CATSRFSEQYF. The DNA for the CDR3 is TGTGCCACCAGCAGATTTTCGGAGCAGTACTTC. Full variable domain (rest looked up from reference TRBV15 and TRBJ2-7): DAMVIQNPRYQVTQFGKPVTLSCSQTLNHNVMYWYQQKSSQAPKLLFHYYDKDFNNEADTPDNFQSRRPNTSFCFLDIRSPGLGDTAMYLCATSRFSEQYFGPGTRLTVT.

The rearrangement links TRBV7-9 to TRBJ1-2; D gene ambiguous. The CDR3 covers 17 residues. CDR1 and CDR2 (germline): SEHNR, FQNEAQ (reference sequence). Trimming pared 5 bases from V and 6 bases from J, leaving 25 bases between. CDR3 nucleotides: TGTGCCAGCAGCCCCAGACTGATGAAGGGCAGGAGGCATGGCTACACCTTC. Encoded protein: CASSPRLMKGRRHGYTF.

The genes are TRBV10-3 and TRBJ1-1; no reliable D call. The CDR3 covers 14 residues. The germline CDR1 and CDR2 sequences are ENHRY and SYGVKD. Trimming left V 0 bases short and J 0 bases short, with 5 bases between. The CDR3 spells CAISESRVNTEAFF. The CDR3 region has the DNA TGTGCCATCAGTGAGTCGAGGGTGAACACTGAAGCTTTCTTT.

The chain links TRBV6-1 to TRBJ2-3; possibly TRBD2 for D (6 bases). In germline, CDR1 is MNHNS, CDR2 SASEGT. Trimming took 6 bases from V and 4 from J, leaving 17 bases between them. CDR3 length: 15 residues. The CDR3 DNA reads as TGTGCCAGCAGATGGGGACTGGCTACCGCAGATACGCAGTATTTT. Translation: CASRWGLATADTQYF.

This sequence joins TRBV7-9 and TRBJ1-4; 8 nucleotides match TRBD1. The CDR3 sequence is 16 residues long. The ends lost 3 bases at V and 12 bases at J; junction bases unmatched: 15. CDR1 is SEHNR and CDR2 is FQNEAQ in the germline V gene (reference sequence). CDR3 DNA sequence: TGTGCCAGCAGCTTCCCAGGCCGGACAGGGACACAGGAACTGTTTTTT. Encoded protein: CASSFPGRTGTQELFF. Combining the CDR3 with reference TRBV7-9 and TRBJ1-4 gives the whole variable domain DTGVSQNPRHKITKRGQNVTFRCDPISEHNRLYWYRQTLGQGPEFLTYFQNEAQLEKSRLLSDRFSAERPKGSFSTLEIQRTEQGDSAMYLCASSFPGRTGTQELFFGSGTQLSVL.

V gene TRBV18 combines with J gene TRBJ1-4; 7 bases align to TRBD1. V lost 4 bases to trimming and J lost 0 bases; unmatched junction nucleotides: 5. Germline V gives CDR1 KGHSH, CDR2 LQKENI. This CDR3 contains 16 residues. CDR3 sequence (DNA): TGTGCCAGCTCACGACAGGGAATTTCAACTAATGAAAAACTGTTTTTT. Encoded protein: CASSRQGISTNEKLFF.

In DNA, the CDR3 is TGTGCCAGCAGTCCGGGATTTAGACAGAGGGGGGAGACCCAGTACTTC. The encoded protein is CASSPGFRQRGETQYF. V is TRBV28 and J is TRBJ2-5, with TRBD1 as a possible D gene (6 bases). Germline V lookup: CDR1 MDHEN, CDR2 SYDVKM. V was cut by 5 bases and J by 5 bases, with 21 bases left in between. The CDR3 length is 16 residues.

Comment on this clone: The sample contains more than one DNA sequence encoding this CDR3. The rearrangement uses TRBV18 and TRBJ2-5, with 15 nucleotides matching TRBD2. CDR3 length: 15 residues. With V trimmed by 3 bases and J by 4 bases, 0 bases remained unmatched. Germline V gives CDR1 KGHSH, CDR2 LQKENI. The CDR3 sequence is CASSPGLAGGETQYF. Written as DNA, the CDR3 is TGTGCCAGCTCACCGGGACTAGCGGGAGGAGAGACCCAGTACTTC.

This chain connects TRBV29-1 to TRBJ2-7; the D gene is possibly TRBD2 (5 bases). The CDR3 length is 14 residues. In germline, CDR1 is SQVTM, CDR2 ANQGSEA. V lost 5 bases and J lost 6, with 20 bases in between. The CDR3 here is CSVLEDPDAAEQYF. Here the CDR3 DNA reads TGCAGCGTTTTGGAGGACCCGGACGCCGCCGAGCAGTACTTC.

The gene calls are TRBV5-4 and TRBJ1-4; 11 nucleotides agree with TRBD1. V was clipped by 4 bases and J by 0 bases; unmatched bases: 2. CDR1 and CDR2 from the germline V gene are SGHNT and YYREEE (reference sequence). This CDR3 region has 16 residues. CDR3 nucleotides: TGTGCCAGCAGCCTGGGACAGGGGGCAACTAATGAAAAACTGTTTTTT. As protein: CASSLGQGATNEKLFF.

The gene calls are TRBV5-4 and TRBJ2-5, with 7 bases that match TRBD2. V trimming: 3 bases; J trimming: 5 bases; junction bases outside the gene matches: 4. Germline CDR1 reads SGHNT; CDR2 reads YYREEE (reference sequence). The CDR3 spans 13 residues. CDR3 residues: CASSSGLLETQYF. The CDR3 DNA follows: TGTGCCAGCAGCTCGGGACTATTGGAGACCCAGTACTTC.

The J gene is TRBJ1-5, the V gene TRBV5-6; maybe TRBD1 (5 bases). The germline gives CDR1 SGHDT, CDR2 YYEEEE. The V end was cut by 4 bases, the J end by 2 bases, with 13 bases between. The CDR3 extends over 15 amino acids. The CDR3: CASSIWEGRNQPQHF. DNA of the CDR3: TGTGCCAGCAGCATCTGGGAGGGGCGCAATCAGCCCCAGCATTTT.

The V and J genes are TRBV4-1 and TRBJ1-6; D might be TRBD1 (5 bases). The CDR3 runs 15 residues. Germline loops: CDR1 MGHRA, CDR2 YSYEKL. V gave up 0 bases and J gave up 7 bases, with 10 bases separating them. The CDR3 reads CASSQDGRGNSPLHF. The CDR3 bases are TGCGCCAGCAGCCAAGATGGGCGGGGGAATTCACCCCTCCACTTT.